This T cell receptor (beta chain) was obtained from a study of cytomegalovirus exposure and HLA in healthy donors. The PCR employed 60 Vbeta primers together with 13 Jbeta primers. Assay: immunoSEQ multiplex PCR; the TCRdb copy retains only in-frame clones and omits some. The sample contains 150,000 to 200,000 clones, approximately 80% of which appear only once. Details on this clone: No antigen is known for it.

The CDR3 sequence is 13 residues long. The V gene's germline CDR1 is SGHNT and CDR2 YENEEA. V was shortened by 5 bases and J by 2 bases, with 9 bases between the two germline ends. Findings and caveats of the study: Accurate predictions that matched the HLA-A and HLA-B alleles of most subjects were reportedly made from TCR beta sequences.

This clonotype was obtained from a middle-aged woman in good health and CMV-seropositive. The chain recombines TRBV11-3 with TRBJ1-1; possible D gene TRBD1, 6 bases. Sample: PBMCs. This chain's CDR3 is CASSKQGNTEAFF. The CDR3 DNA sequence: TGTGCCAGCAGCAAACAGGGTAACACTGAAGCTTTCTTT. Looking up the rest from reference TRBV11-3 and TRBJ1-1 gives the full variable domain: EAGVVQSPRYKIIEKKQPVAFWCNPISGHNTLYWYLQNLGQGPELLIRYENEEAVDDSQLPKDRFSAERLKGVDSTLKIQPAELGDSAVYLCASSKQGNTEAFFGQGTRLTVV.